These T cell receptor beta chains were read from a single sample in a study of blood T cells in healthy people across ages. TCRdb re-called the 5' RACE reads with MiXCR, one entry per CDR3 protein. Found here are about a million distinct CDR3 sequences, 30% to 40% of them singletons; the top ten hold 13%. Input material: blood. The receptors here all came from a man aged 18 to 29 in good health. CDR3s include the opening cysteine and the closing phenylalanine or tryptophan. D genes are given only for firm matches. Clone size is not always given. Where it is, it says once, few, many or a class for expanded clones.

J	size	D	V	length	CDR3	DNA
TRBJ2-5	-	-	TRBV11-2	11	CASSLIPISYF	TGTGCCAGCAGCTTAATTCCAATCTCGTACTTC
TRBJ2-2	-	-	TRBV2	13	CASRPGETGELFF	TGTGCCAGCAGACCAGGGGAGACCGGGGAGCTGTTTTTT
TRBJ2-3	-	-	TRBV12-3/TRBV12-4	14	CASSPTSMGDTQYF	TGTGCCAGCAGTCCGACTAGTATGGGGGATACGCAGTATTTT
TRBJ1-1	-	TRBD1	TRBV18	15	CASSRPPSGGTEAFF	TGTGCCAGCTCACGGCCCCCGTCAGGGGGTACTGAAGCTTTCTTT
TRBJ1-6	few	TRBD1	TRBV20-1	15	CSAMTGGDYNSPLHF	TGCAGTGCTATGACAGGGGGCGATTATAATTCACCCCTCCACTTT
TRBJ1-2	-	-	TRBV4-3	17	CASSQDQGRALNYGYTF	TGCGCCAGCAGCCAGGATCAGGGACGGGCACTTAACTATGGCTACACCTTC
TRBJ2-7	-	-	TRBV6-2/TRBV6-3	15	CASRIRTGSSYEQYF	TGTGCCAGCAGGATACGCACAGGGAGCTCCTACGAGCAGTACTTC
TRBJ2-3	few	TRBD2	TRBV28	14	CASIGAGGRDTQYF	TGTGCCAGCATTGGAGCGGGGGGGCGAGATACGCAGTATTTT
TRBJ2-7	-	-	TRBV29-1	14	CSVETQQGGNEQYF	TGCAGCGTTGAGACCCAACAGGGTGGGAACGAGCAGTACTTC
TRBJ2-7	-	-	TRBV2	14	CASSKSSISYEQYF	TGTGCCAGCAGCAAGTCTAGCATCTCCTACGAGCAGTACTTC